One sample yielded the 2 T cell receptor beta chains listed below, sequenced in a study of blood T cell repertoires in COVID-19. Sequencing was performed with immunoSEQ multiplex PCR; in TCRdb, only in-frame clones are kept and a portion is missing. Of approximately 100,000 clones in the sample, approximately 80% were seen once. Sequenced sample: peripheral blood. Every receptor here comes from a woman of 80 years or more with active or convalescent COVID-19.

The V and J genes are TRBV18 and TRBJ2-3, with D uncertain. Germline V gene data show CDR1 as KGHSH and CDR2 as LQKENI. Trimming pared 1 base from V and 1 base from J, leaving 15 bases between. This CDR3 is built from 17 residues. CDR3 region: CASSPQSTPSGTDTQYF. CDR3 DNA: TGTGCCAGCTCACCACAATCCACTCCGAGCGGCACAGATACGCAGTATTTT. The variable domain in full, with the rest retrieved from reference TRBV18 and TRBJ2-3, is NAGVMQNPRHLVRRRGQEARLRCSPMKGHSHVYWYRQLPEEGLKFMVYLQKENIIDESGMPKERFSAEFPKEGPSILRIQQVVRGDSAAYFCASSPQSTPSGTDTQYFGPGTRLTVL.

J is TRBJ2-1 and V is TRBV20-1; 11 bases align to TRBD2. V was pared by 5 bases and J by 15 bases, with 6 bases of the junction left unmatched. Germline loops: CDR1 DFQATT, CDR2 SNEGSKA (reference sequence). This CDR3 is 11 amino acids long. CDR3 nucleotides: TGCAGTGCTGGAGTAGCGGGGGGGGTGTTCTTC. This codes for CSAGVAGGVFF.